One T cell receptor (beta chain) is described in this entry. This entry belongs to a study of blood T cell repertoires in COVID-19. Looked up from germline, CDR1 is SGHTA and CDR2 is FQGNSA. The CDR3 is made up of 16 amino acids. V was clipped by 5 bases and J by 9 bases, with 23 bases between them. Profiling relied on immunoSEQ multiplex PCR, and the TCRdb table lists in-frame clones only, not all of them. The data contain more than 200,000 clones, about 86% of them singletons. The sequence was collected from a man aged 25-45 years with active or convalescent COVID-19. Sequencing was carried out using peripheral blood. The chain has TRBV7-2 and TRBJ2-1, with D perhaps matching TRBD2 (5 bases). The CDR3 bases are TGTGCCAGCAGCCCCTATACCTCCGGGCGGGCGGCTGAGCAGTTCTTC. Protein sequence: CASSPYTSGRAAEQFF.